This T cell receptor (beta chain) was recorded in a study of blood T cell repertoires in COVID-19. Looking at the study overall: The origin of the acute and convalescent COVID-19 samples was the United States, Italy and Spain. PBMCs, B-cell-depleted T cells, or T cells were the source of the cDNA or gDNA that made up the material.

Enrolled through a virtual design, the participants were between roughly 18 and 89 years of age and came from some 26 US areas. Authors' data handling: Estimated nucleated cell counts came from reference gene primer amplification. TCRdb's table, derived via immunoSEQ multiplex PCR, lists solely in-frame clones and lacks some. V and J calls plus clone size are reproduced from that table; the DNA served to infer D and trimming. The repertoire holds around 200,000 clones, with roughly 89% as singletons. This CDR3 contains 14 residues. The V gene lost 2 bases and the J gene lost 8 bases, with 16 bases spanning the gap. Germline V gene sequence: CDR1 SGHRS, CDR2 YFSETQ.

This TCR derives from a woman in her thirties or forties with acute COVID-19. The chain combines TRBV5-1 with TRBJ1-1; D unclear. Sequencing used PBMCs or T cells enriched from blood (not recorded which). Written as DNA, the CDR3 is TGCGCCAGCAGCTTAACCGGGAACCCCTTCGAAGCTTTCTTT. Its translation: CASSLTGNPFEAFF.